This T cell receptor beta chain was recorded in a study of T cell responses to AZD1222 COVID-19 vaccine. Regarding the study as a whole: It was only after the peak T cell response that any repertoires were sampled. Two AZD1222 doses significantly raised spike-specific TCR breadth and depth over controls.

As regards this clone: Antigen: not known.

Sequencing was performed with immunoSEQ multiplex PCR; in TCRdb, only in-frame clones are kept and a portion is missing. There are 120,000 or so clones in the sample; approximately 90% occur only once, and around 16% lies in the top ten. The sample consisted of peripheral blood, taken 28 days after the second AZD1222 dose. The TCR originated in an adult who received the AZD1222 COVID-19 vaccine.

The DNA for the CDR3 is TGTGCCAGCAGCTTAGTCCCTGGAGTCCAAGAGACCCAGTACTTC. Translation gives CASSLVPGVQETQYF. J is TRBJ2-5 and V is TRBV7-8; the D is unclear. Germline-derived CDR1 and CDR2 are SGHVS and FQNEAQ. V lost 1 base and J lost 1, with 10 bases in between. CDR3 length: 15 amino acids. Based on the CDR3 plus reference TRBV7-8 and TRBJ2-5, the full variable domain is GAGVSQSPRYKVAKRGQDVALRCDPISGHVSLFWYQQALGQGPEFLTYFQNEAQLDKSGLPSDRFFAERPEGSVSTLKIQRTQQEDSAVYLCASSLVPGVQETQYFGPGTRLLVL.